This T cell receptor (beta chain) was retrieved from a study of somatic mutations in cytotoxic T cells in rheumatoid arthritis. About this clone itself: What it binds is unknown.

The repertoire was sequenced with immunoSEQ multiplex PCR; TCRdb's copy has only in-frame clones and lacks some. This table holds under 11,000 clones, around 91% found once. Study-wide results and limits: Age-dependent increases in CD8+ clonality occurred in rheumatoid arthritis patients but not in healthy controls.

The V and J ends lost 0 bases and 2 bases, in that order; junction bases with no gene match: 4. Germline lookup yields CDR1 LGHNA and CDR2 YSLEER. This CDR3 is built from 16 residues. This sequence originates from a woman between 18 and 29 years old with rheumatoid arthritis. The chain joins TRBV4-3 to TRBJ1-5; TRBD1 matches 7 bases. Material: CD4+ T cells sorted from blood. The CDR3 region is CASSQELGGRNQPQHF. CDR3 DNA: TGCGCCAGCAGCCAAGAGTTAGGGGGCCGCAATCAGCCCCAGCATTTT.